These T cell receptor beta chains were read from a single sample in a study of blood T cell repertoires in COVID-19. Profiling relied on immunoSEQ multiplex PCR, and the TCRdb table lists in-frame clones only, not all of them. In the table there are some 80,000 clones, roughly 87% of which are singletons. What was sequenced was peripheral blood. The receptors here all came from a woman aged 50 to 60 with active or convalescent COVID-19. Each CDR3 is given with its conserved first and last residue. Each record gives: clone size, J gene, D gene, V gene, CDR3 DNA, CDR3 protein. D genes are given only for firm matches. Clone size is stated in some rows and not others, as once, few, many or a class when expanded.

. | TRBJ2-7 | TRBD1 | TRBV4-3 | TGCGCCAGCAGCCAAGACCCAGGGACAGGTTCCTACGAGCAGTACTTC | CASSQDPGTGSYEQYF
. | TRBJ1-6 | TRBD1 | TRBV7-2 | TGTGCCAGCAGCCGGGACAGGGTAGGCGGCAATTCACCCCTCCACTTT | CASSRDRVGGNSPLHF
. | TRBJ2-7 | TRBD2 | TRBV6-5 | TGTGCCAGCAGGGTTCTAGCGGTCTCGGGCGAGCAGTACTTC | CASRVLAVSGEQYF
once | TRBJ2-5 | TRBD2 | TRBV18 | TGTGCCAGCTGGAGTAGCGGGGTGGATTCAGAGACCCAGTACTTC | CASWSSGVDSETQYF
. | TRBJ2-1 | TRBD2 | TRBV7-2 | TGTGCCAGCAGCCACCCACAGCGGGACTACAATGAGCAGTTCTTC | CASSHPQRDYNEQFF
few | TRBJ2-1 | TRBD1 | TRBV7-2 | TGTGCCAGCAGCTTAGGACAGGGGAACTACAATGAGCAGTTCTTC | CASSLGQGNYNEQFF
few | TRBJ1-1 | . | TRBV18 | TGTGCCAGCTCACCAAGAGAATTGGCGGCTGAAGCTTTCTTT | CASSPRELAAEAFF
. | TRBJ2-1 | TRBD2 | TRBV4-3 | TGCGCCAGCAGCCAAGTCCCCTGGACTAGCGGGCCCGAGCAGTTCTTC | CASSQVPWTSGPEQFF
. | TRBJ2-1 | TRBD2 | TRBV4-3 | TGCGCCAGCAGCCAAGATAAGACTAGCGGGAGCAATGAGCAGTTCTTC | CASSQDKTSGSNEQFF
. | TRBJ2-5 | TRBD2 | TRBV5-5 | TGTGCCAGCACCGACCGGGACTACCCCAGAGAGACCCAGTACTTC | CASTDRDYPRETQYF
. | TRBJ1-2 | . | TRBV2 | TGTGCCAGCAGTGAAGCTCAATATGGCTACACCTTC | CASSEAQYGYTF
. | TRBJ2-5 | TRBD2 | TRBV6-5 | TGTGCCAGCAGTTACGGGCTAGCGGGGGCCCAAGAGACCCAGTACTTC | CASSYGLAGAQETQYF
. | TRBJ1-1 | . | TRBV29-1 | TGCAGCGTTGAAGATCCGGAGCTCTACACTGAAGCTTTCTTT | CSVEDPELYTEAFF
. | TRBJ2-3 | TRBD2 | TRBV6-2/TRBV6-3 | TGTGCCAGCAGCCCACTAGCGGAGAGCACAGATACGCAGTATTTT | CASSPLAESTDTQYF
. | TRBJ2-5 | TRBD1 | TRBV19 | TGTGCCAGTAGGGAACTGGGACAGTCAGAGACCCAGTACTTC | CASRELGQSETQYF
. | TRBJ2-4 | TRBD1 | TRBV13 | TGTGCCAGCAGCTCCCGGGACAGGGGCGCCAAAAACATTCAGTACTTC | CASSSRDRGAKNIQYF
. | TRBJ1-1 | . | TRBV7-3 | TGTGCCAGCAGCTTAAGCAGGGCGAACACTGAAGCTTTCTTT | CASSLSRANTEAFF
. | TRBJ1-1 | . | TRBV7-2 | TGTGCCAGCAGCTTACAGGGCCTTGAAGCTTTCTTT | CASSLQGLEAFF
. | TRBJ2-3 | . | TRBV5-1 | TGCGCCAGCAGCTCTGAGGCGGGGACCACAGATACGCAGTATTTT | CASSSEAGTTDTQYF
once | TRBJ2-7 | TRBD2 | TRBV6-4 | TGTGCCAGCAGGGGGACTAGCGGGAGCGACGAGCAGTACTTC | CASRGTSGSDEQYF
. | TRBJ2-7 | . | TRBV6-5 | TGTGCCAGCAGTTACGGGAGCCAGCCTTTCTCCTACGAGCAGTACTTC | CASSYGSQPFSYEQYF
many | TRBJ1-1 | . | TRBV11-2 | TGTGCCAGCAGTAAAGTGGGGCTGATTGAAGCTTTCTTT | CASSKVGLIEAFF
. | TRBJ2-7 | TRBD1 | TRBV5-6 | TGTGCCAGCAGCGAACCCGGGACAGCTCTAACCTACGAGCAGTACTTC | CASSEPGTALTYEQYF
. | TRBJ1-2 | TRBD1 | TRBV6-1 | TGTGCCAGCAGTGATGTAGGACAGGGGGTTTATACCTATGGCTACACCTTC | CASSDVGQGVYTYGYTF
. | TRBJ1-2 | . | TRBV25-1 | TGTGCCAGCAGTGAAATGCAGGGTGTCGCTTATGGCTACACCTTC | CASSEMQGVAYGYTF
. | TRBJ2-7 | TRBD1 | TRBV19 | TGTGCCAGTAGTCCAACAGGGGTTGCCTACGAGCAGTACTTC | CASSPTGVAYEQYF
. | TRBJ1-1 | TRBD1 | TRBV27 | TGTGCCAGCAGTTCCCGGGACAGTGTGACTGAAGCTTTCTTT | CASSSRDSVTEAFF
. | TRBJ2-7 | . | TRBV2 | TGTGCCAGCAGTGACCCGAGGGGGGGCCGGTACGAGCAGTACTTC | CASSDPRGGRYEQYF
. | TRBJ1-5 | . | TRBV30 | TGTGCCTGGAGTCCTCCAGGGGATAGCAATCAGCCCCAGCATTTT | CAWSPPGDSNQPQHF
once | TRBJ1-2 | TRBD1 | TRBV3-1/TRBV3-2 | TGTGCCAGCAGCCTAGACCACAGGGGTGGCGGCTACACCTTC | CASSLDHRGGGYTF
. | TRBJ1-1 | . | TRBV14 | TGTGCCAGCAGCCGAGGATTCGGAACTGAAGCTTTCTTT | CASSRGFGTEAFF
. | TRBJ1-2 | TRBD1 | TRBV6-5 | TGTGCCAGCATCTTGCAGGGGGATAACTATGGCTACACCTTC | CASILQGDNYGYTF
. | TRBJ1-1 | . | TRBV4-2 | TGTGCCAGCAGCCAAGGAACAGGGATGAACACTGAAGCTTTCTTT | CASSQGTGMNTEAFF
once | TRBJ1-2 | . | TRBV6-2/TRBV6-3 | TGTGCCAGCAGTTGGATTTCGGGACTCCAGGACCATGGCTACACCTTC | CASSWISGLQDHGYTF
. | TRBJ1-2 | TRBD1 | TRBV30 | TGTGCCTGGAGTGTAGGGGGCGGGGATGGCTACACCTTC | CAWSVGGGDGYTF
. | TRBJ2-3 | TRBD2 | TRBV9 | TGTGCCAGCAGCGCTAGCGGGGGGACGGGAGATACGCAGTATTTT | CASSASGGTGDTQYF
. | TRBJ2-3 | TRBD2 | TRBV9 | TGTGCCAGCAGCCTGGCGGCTAGCGGGGGTTTCGGTACAGATACGCAGTATTTT | CASSLAASGGFGTDTQYF
. | TRBJ1-5 | . | TRBV24-1 | TGTGCCACCAGTGATTTGCAGGGCTGTGATGGCAATCAGCCCCAGCATTTT | CATSDLQGCDGNQPQHF
. | TRBJ1-5 | TRBD1 | TRBV2 | TGTGCCAGCAGAGACCGGGACAGGGGGCCGGGGCAGCCCCAGCATTTT | CASRDRDRGPGQPQHF
. | TRBJ2-7 | . | TRBV19 | TGTGCCAGTAGTGCGGGACAGCACTACGAGCAGTACTTC | CASSAGQHYEQYF
once | TRBJ1-2 | TRBD1 | TRBV5-6 | TGTGCCAGCAGCTTACCCGGACAGGGGACTAATGGCTACACCTTC | CASSLPGQGTNGYTF
. | TRBJ1-6 | . | TRBV10-3 | TGTGCCATCAGTGAGCGGGGGGAATCACCCCTCCACTTT | CAISERGESPLHF
once | TRBJ1-2 | . | TRBV3-1/TRBV3-2 | TGTGCCAGCAGCCAAGGGTCGGGTCCCAACTATGGCTACACCTTC | CASSQGSGPNYGYTF
few | TRBJ2-3 | . | TRBV7-3 | TGTGCCAGCAGCTTGGGCCCCTCGTCGCAGTATTTT | CASSLGPSSQYF